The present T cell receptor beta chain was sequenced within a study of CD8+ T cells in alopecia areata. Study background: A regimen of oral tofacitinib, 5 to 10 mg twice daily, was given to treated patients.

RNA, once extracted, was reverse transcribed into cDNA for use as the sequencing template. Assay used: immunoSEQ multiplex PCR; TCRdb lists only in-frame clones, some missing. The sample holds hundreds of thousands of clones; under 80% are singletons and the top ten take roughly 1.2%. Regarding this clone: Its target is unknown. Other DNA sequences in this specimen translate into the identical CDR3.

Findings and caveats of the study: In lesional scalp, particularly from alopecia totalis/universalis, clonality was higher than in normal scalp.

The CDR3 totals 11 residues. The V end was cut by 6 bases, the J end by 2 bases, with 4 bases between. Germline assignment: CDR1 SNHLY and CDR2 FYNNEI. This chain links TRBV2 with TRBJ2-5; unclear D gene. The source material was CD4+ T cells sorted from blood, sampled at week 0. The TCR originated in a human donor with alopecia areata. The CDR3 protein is CASSPQETQYF. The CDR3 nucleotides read TGTGCCAGCAGCCCACAAGAGACCCAGTACTTC.